The 20 T cell receptor beta chains reported below all come from one sample, sequenced in a study of blood T cell repertoires in COVID-19. The data were produced by immunoSEQ multiplex PCR, yet TCRdb's version contains in-frame clones alone and is incomplete. This table has 25,000 to 35,000 clones, 70% to 90% appearing once. Sequencing was done on a sample of peripheral blood. The receptor source for this set is a human donor with active COVID-19. The donor label of this sample is uncertain.

The chain employs TRBV28 and TRBJ2-7; a possible D gene is TRBD1 (6 bases). V lost 5 bases to trimming and J lost 2 bases, with 13 bases between them. The length of the CDR3 is 14 residues. Per germline, CDR1 MDHEN and CDR2 SYDVKM. The CDR3 DNA sequence: TGTGCCAGCAGTCTTGCAGGGGTCACCTACGAGCAGTACTTC. Amino acids: CASSLAGVTYEQYF.

This clone was counted a few times. This chain links TRBV7-3 with TRBJ1-1, with unresolved D. Per germline, CDR1 SGHTA and CDR2 FQGTGA. The CDR3 extends over 13 amino acids. Trimming cost V 2 bases and J 1 base, with 5 bases left between them. CDR3 amino acids: CASSLERNTEAFF. CDR3 sequence (DNA): TGTGCCAGCAGCTTAGAGCGGAACACTGAAGCTTTCTTT.

The chain employs TRBV7-2 and TRBJ2-7, with TRBD1 as a possible D gene (6 bases). The CDR3 length is 15 residues. V lost 5 bases to trimming and J lost 4 bases, with 18 bases between them. Per the germline V gene, CDR1 is SGHTA and CDR2 is FQGNSA. In DNA, the CDR3 is TGTGCCAGCAGCCTCGGTCCAGCTCAGGGGTACGAGCAGTACTTC. Translated: CASSLGPAQGYEQYF.

The V and J genes are TRBV7-3 and TRBJ2-5; a possible D gene is TRBD2 (7 bases). Trimming stripped 1 base from V and 5 bases from J, with 20 bases between. Germline loops: CDR1 SGHTA, CDR2 FQGTGA. The CDR3 totals 17 residues. This CDR3 is CASSLIGRGALEETQYF. CDR3 sequence (DNA): TGTGCCAGCAGCTTAATAGGCCGGGGGGCCCTCGAGGAGACCCAGTACTTC.

The chain is built from TRBV6-4 and TRBJ2-1; D is ambiguous. The germline CDR1 and CDR2 sequences are MRHNA and SNTAGT. The CDR3 runs to 15 residues. Trimming removed 1 base at V and 5 bases at J, with 12 bases between. CDR3 region: CASSDFSSTNNEQFF. The DNA of the CDR3 is TGTGCCAGCAGTGACTTCTCCTCTACCAACAATGAGCAGTTCTTC.

The rearrangement joins TRBV6-2 or TRBV6-3 to TRBJ2-3, with TRBD1 matching over 11 bases. With V trimmed by 6 bases and J by 6 bases, 8 bases remained unmatched. The CDR3 contains 15 residues. The germline V gene has CDR1 MNHEY and CDR2 SVGEGT. CDR3 in amino acids: CASSFWDRGKDTQYF. DNA of the CDR3: TGTGCCAGCAGCTTTTGGGACAGGGGGAAGGATACGCAGTATTTT.

The genes are TRBV6-2 or TRBV6-3 and TRBJ2-1, with D possibly matching TRBD2 (5 bases). In germline, CDR1 is MNHEY, CDR2 SVGEGT. V dropped 4 bases and J dropped 8 bases, with 24 bases sitting between them. The CDR3 is made up of 17 amino acids. CDR3 sequence (DNA): TGTGCCAGCAGTTCTCGTTTCGGGGTTACCGTACTCGATGAGCAGTTCTTC. The encoded protein is CASSSRFGVTVLDEQFF.

This chain's CDR3 is CAIRGLVNTGELFF. The CDR3 region has the DNA TGTGCCATCAGAGGACTAGTGAACACCGGGGAGCTGTTTTTT. The V call is TRBV10-3, the J call TRBJ2-2; TRBD2 matches 7 bases. Per the germline V gene, CDR1 is ENHRY and CDR2 is SYGVKD. Unmatched junction bases numbered 2, after V lost 6 bases and J lost 1 base. The CDR3 consists of 14 residues.

This chain links TRBV19 with TRBJ2-1, with TRBD2 matching 12 bases. Germline V gives CDR1 LNHDA, CDR2 SQIVND (reference sequence). V lost 4 bases to trimming and J lost 8 bases; unmatched junction nucleotides: 6. The CDR3 is 15 residues long. CDR3 amino acids: CASSSGLAGKDEQFF. In DNA form, the CDR3 reads TGTGCCAGTAGTAGCGGACTAGCGGGAAAGGATGAGCAGTTCTTC.

This chain links TRBV3-1 (or the pseudogene TRBV3-2) with TRBJ1-3, with 8 bases identical to TRBD1. Germline V gene sequence: CDR1 LGHDT, CDR2 YNNKEL (reference sequence). The CDR3 runs 16 residues. V shed 1 base, J shed 7 bases, and the junction held 9 bases outside the gene matches. The CDR3 reads CASSQAGGEDWNTIYF. CDR3 nucleotides: TGTGCCAGCAGCCAAGCAGGGGGCGAAGACTGGAACACCATATATTTT.

The V call is TRBV25-1, the J call TRBJ2-7, with a possible D match to TRBD1 (5 bases). The germline gives CDR1 MGHDK, CDR2 SYGVNS. The CDR3 is made up of 17 amino acids. The V end was cut by 3 bases, the J end by 3 bases, with 21 bases between. The CDR3 region is CASSDTPDAPGNYEQYF. CDR3 nucleotide sequence: TGTGCCAGCAGTGACACACCGGACGCCCCAGGGAACTACGAGCAGTACTTC.

This chain uses TRBV15 with TRBJ1-2; D may be TRBD1 (6 bases). The CDR3 covers 15 residues. Trimming removed 5 bases at V and 6 bases at J, with 19 bases between. Germline-derived CDR1 and CDR2 are LNHNV and YYDKDF (reference sequence). The CDR3 nucleotides are TGTGCCACCAGCCTTGACAGGCTTGAGTTCCATGGCTACACCTTC. It codes for CATSLDRLEFHGYTF.

V and J are TRBV28 and TRBJ1-1; D is unclear. The V gene lost 6 bases and the J gene lost 4 bases, with 12 bases spanning the gap. The CDR3 has 13 amino acids. Germline V CDR1 and CDR2: MDHEN, SYDVKM. The CDR3 DNA follows: TGTGCCAGCAGCCGGGCGGGGATCACTGAAGCTTTCTTT. Encoded protein: CASSRAGITEAFF.

The V and J genes are TRBV5-8 and TRBJ1-2; no clear D. Trimming shortened V by 2 bases and J by 4 bases, and 18 bases separated the two germline ends. The CDR3 covers 16 residues. Germline V gene sequence: CDR1 SGHTS, CDR2 YDEGEE. The CDR3 protein is CASSLVAGRSSYGYTF. The CDR3 DNA is TGTGCCAGCAGCTTAGTAGCCGGGAGGTCCAGCTATGGCTACACCTTC.

This chain connects TRBV6-5 to TRBJ2-1, with 13 bases matching TRBD2. In germline, CDR1 is MNHEY, CDR2 SVGAGI. The J segment lost 8 bases and the V segment lost 6 bases, leaving 7 bases of the junction unmatched. The CDR3 spans 15 residues. The CDR3 reads CASRALAGGRDEQFF. The CDR3 region has the DNA TGTGCCAGCAGAGCACTAGCGGGAGGGCGAGATGAGCAGTTCTTC.

This chain uses TRBV2 with TRBJ2-1; D might be TRBD2 (5 bases). The V gene's germline CDR1 is SNHLY and CDR2 FYNNEI. The germline V and J ends were trimmed by 6 bases and 2 bases, with 14 bases remaining between them. There are 15 residues in the CDR3. Here the CDR3 DNA reads TGTGCCAGCAGCGACGGGGATAGCGCCTACAATGAGCAGTTCTTC. Its protein product is CASSDGDSAYNEQFF.

V usage is TRBV4-2 and J usage is TRBJ2-5; 8 bases are shared with TRBD2. CDR1 and CDR2 from the germline V gene are LGHNA and YNFKEQ. Trimming at V came to 0 bases and at J to 2 bases, leaving 14 bases not matched to a gene. The CDR3 runs to 19 residues. The CDR3 reads CASSQEAVAAGGGQETQYF. The CDR3 DNA reads as TGTGCCAGCAGCCAAGAAGCAGTGGCGGCGGGGGGCGGACAAGAGACCCAGTACTTC.

This clone occurred once. The rearrangement links TRBV10-3 to TRBJ2-2; possibly TRBD2 for D (5 bases). Germline V CDR1 and CDR2: ENHRY, SYGVKD. The CDR3 spans 15 residues. Trimming shortened V by 5 bases and J by 5 bases, and 15 bases separated the two germline ends. CDR3 residues: CAISPAGPGTGELFF. The CDR3 nucleotides read TGTGCCATCAGTCCGGCCGGGCCGGGGACCGGGGAGCTGTTTTTT.

This chain connects TRBV28 to TRBJ1-1; weak D call: TRBD1 (5 bases). This CDR3 is built from 14 residues. Germline CDR1 and CDR2: MDHEN and SYDVKM. Trimming shortened V by 5 bases and J by 4 bases, and 14 bases separated the two germline ends. The CDR3 nucleotides are TGTGCCAGCAGTCTCTACAGGATGGGCACTGAAGCTTTCTTT. Encoded protein: CASSLYRMGTEAFF.

In this sample, this clone turned up once. This chain uses TRBV2 with TRBJ1-3; D remains unclear. Germline V gives CDR1 SNHLY, CDR2 FYNNEI. The V end was cut by 0 bases, the J end by 2 bases, with 11 bases between. The CDR3 is 16 residues long. The CDR3 protein is CASSEAAVSPGNTIYF. CDR3 DNA: TGTGCCAGCAGTGAAGCGGCAGTGTCACCTGGAAACACCATATATTTT.